These T cell receptor beta chains were read from a single sample in a study of blood T cell repertoires in COVID-19. Clones were read by immunoSEQ multiplex PCR, and TCRdb kept only the in-frame ones, dropping some. This table holds just under 150,000 clones, roughly 80% found once. Material: peripheral blood. All receptors derive from a human donor in a cohort sampled during active COVID-19. Each CDR3 is given with its conserved first and last residue. Each record gives: V gene, clone size, D gene, J gene, CDR3 DNA, CDR3 protein. A D gene is named only where the DNA matches it firmly. The listing skips clone size in some rows; elsewhere it reads once, few, many or a size class.

v_call: TRBV28
clone_size: -
d_call: -
j_call: TRBJ1-6
cdr3_nt: TGTGCCAGCAGTTTATCGGAGGGTCCACCCCTCCACTTT
cdr3_aa: CASSLSEGPPLHF

v_call: TRBV28
clone_size: -
d_call: TRBD1
j_call: TRBJ2-7
cdr3_nt: TGTGCCAGCAGTTTAGGGACAGTACCCTACGAGCAGTACTTC
cdr3_aa: CASSLGTVPYEQYF

v_call: TRBV29-1
clone_size: -
d_call: -
j_call: TRBJ1-1
cdr3_nt: TGCAGCGTTTATACTGCGGGAACTGAAGCTTTCTTT
cdr3_aa: CSVYTAGTEAFF

v_call: TRBV20-1
clone_size: -
d_call: TRBD2
j_call: TRBJ2-5
cdr3_nt: TGCAGTGCTAGTGGTTCGTCTCGCGGGAGATCGGAGACCCAGTACTTC
cdr3_aa: CSASGSSRGRSETQYF

v_call: TRBV7-7
clone_size: -
d_call: -
j_call: TRBJ2-2
cdr3_nt: TGTGCTAGCAGCTTAGACAACCGTTACACCGGGGAGCTGTTTTTT
cdr3_aa: CASSLDNRYTGELFF

v_call: TRBV27
clone_size: -
d_call: -
j_call: TRBJ2-3
cdr3_nt: TGTGCCAGCAGGATGACCCGGGGGAGCCAGCCCAAAGATACGCAGTATTTT
cdr3_aa: CASRMTRGSQPKDTQYF

v_call: TRBV18
clone_size: -
d_call: -
j_call: TRBJ2-2
cdr3_nt: TGTGCCAGCTCACCAGCACGGGGTAAAGCCGGGGAGCTGTTTTTT
cdr3_aa: CASSPARGKAGELFF

v_call: TRBV7-9
clone_size: -
d_call: -
j_call: TRBJ2-2
cdr3_nt: TGTGCCAGCAGCTTAGGGGGGCTAGTCACCGGGGAGCTGTTTTTT
cdr3_aa: CASSLGGLVTGELFF

v_call: TRBV24-1
clone_size: once
d_call: -
j_call: TRBJ2-5
cdr3_nt: TGTGCCACCAGTGATTCAGGGTCAGAGACCCAGTACTTC
cdr3_aa: CATSDSGSETQYF

v_call: TRBV10-1
clone_size: -
d_call: TRBD2
j_call: TRBJ2-2
cdr3_nt: TGCGCCAGCGCGGGGGAGGGGGAGCTGTTTTTT
cdr3_aa: CASAGEGELFF

v_call: TRBV5-1
clone_size: -
d_call: -
j_call: TRBJ2-1
cdr3_nt: TGCGCCAGCAGCTTGGCCTGGCTGCTGAATGAGCAGTTCTTC
cdr3_aa: CASSLAWLLNEQFF

v_call: TRBV7-9
clone_size: -
d_call: TRBD1
j_call: TRBJ1-1
cdr3_nt: TGTGCCAGCAGCTCGGGACAGGGGGCATCTGAAGCTTTCTTT
cdr3_aa: CASSSGQGASEAFF

v_call: TRBV30
clone_size: -
d_call: -
j_call: TRBJ1-5
cdr3_nt: TGTGCCTGGTCTGACCAGGGCTGGGGGCCCCAGCATTTT
cdr3_aa: CAWSDQGWGPQHF

v_call: TRBV28
clone_size: -
d_call: TRBD1
j_call: TRBJ2-1
cdr3_nt: TGTGCCAGCAGTAAGCGGACAGGGGTACATGAGCAGTTCTTC
cdr3_aa: CASSKRTGVHEQFF

v_call: TRBV28
clone_size: -
d_call: TRBD1
j_call: TRBJ2-7
cdr3_nt: TGTGCCAGCACCTCCCCTCGGGGACAGGGGTCGTACGAGCAGTACTTC
cdr3_aa: CASTSPRGQGSYEQYF

v_call: TRBV14
clone_size: few
d_call: -
j_call: TRBJ1-1
cdr3_nt: TGTGCCAGCAGCCCACAGGGCCACACTGAAGCTTTCTTT
cdr3_aa: CASSPQGHTEAFF

v_call: TRBV5-1
clone_size: -
d_call: -
j_call: TRBJ1-1
cdr3_nt: TGCGCCAGCAGCTTGGATCCCGCAGGGATGAACACTGAAGCTTTCTTT
cdr3_aa: CASSLDPAGMNTEAFF

v_call: TRBV3-1/TRBV3-2
clone_size: -
d_call: -
j_call: TRBJ1-1
cdr3_nt: TGTGCCAGCAGCCCCCACCGCCAGGGAGGGACTTTCTTT
cdr3_aa: CASSPHRQGGTFF

v_call: TRBV7-6
clone_size: -
d_call: -
j_call: TRBJ1-4
cdr3_nt: TGTGCCAGCAGCTTAGCAACAGGCGGGGGCGAGGATGAAAAACTGTTTTTT
cdr3_aa: CASSLATGGGEDEKLFF

v_call: TRBV7-9
clone_size: -
d_call: -
j_call: TRBJ2-1
cdr3_nt: TGTGCCAGCAGCCCCCAGGATCCCCTTTCTCACAATGAGCAGTTCTTC
cdr3_aa: CASSPQDPLSHNEQFF

v_call: TRBV9
clone_size: -
d_call: TRBD1
j_call: TRBJ2-2
cdr3_nt: TGTGCCAGCAGCGTAGCTCGACAGACAGGGGACACCGGGGAGCTGTTTTTT
cdr3_aa: CASSVARQTGDTGELFF

v_call: TRBV6-1
clone_size: -
d_call: TRBD2
j_call: TRBJ2-2
cdr3_nt: TGTGCCAGCAGTGATGGGGTAGCGGGAGGAGAGGACACCGGGGAGCTGTTTTTT
cdr3_aa: CASSDGVAGGEDTGELFF

v_call: TRBV3-1/TRBV3-2
clone_size: -
d_call: -
j_call: TRBJ1-1
cdr3_nt: TGTGCCAGCAGCCTACGAGGGGGGGGGCCCACTGAAGCTTTCTTT
cdr3_aa: CASSLRGGGPTEAFF

v_call: TRBV24-1
clone_size: -
d_call: -
j_call: TRBJ1-2
cdr3_nt: TGTGCCACCAGTGACGCAGGGAACTATGGCTACACCTTC
cdr3_aa: CATSDAGNYGYTF

v_call: TRBV2
clone_size: -
d_call: -
j_call: TRBJ1-1
cdr3_nt: TGTGCCAGAGGAGGGGATAGGAACACTGAAGCTTTCTTT
cdr3_aa: CARGGDRNTEAFF

v_call: TRBV28
clone_size: -
d_call: -
j_call: TRBJ2-1
cdr3_nt: TGTGCCAGCAGTGGCGGGGTGACCTACAATGAGCAGTTCTTC
cdr3_aa: CASSGGVTYNEQFF

v_call: TRBV6-1
clone_size: -
d_call: TRBD1
j_call: TRBJ1-3
cdr3_nt: TGTGCCAGCAGTGGTATCGGCAGGGGGCCTGGAAACACCATATATTTT
cdr3_aa: CASSGIGRGPGNTIYF

v_call: TRBV24-1
clone_size: -
d_call: -
j_call: TRBJ2-2
cdr3_nt: TGTGCCACCAGTGACCCCGGGACATCGAACACCGGGGAGCTGTTTTTT
cdr3_aa: CATSDPGTSNTGELFF

v_call: TRBV13
clone_size: -
d_call: -
j_call: TRBJ2-7
cdr3_nt: TGTGCCAGCAGCTTACGCGGGGCCAACTCCTACGAGCAGTACTTC
cdr3_aa: CASSLRGANSYEQYF

v_call: TRBV4-2
clone_size: -
d_call: TRBD2
j_call: TRBJ2-7
cdr3_nt: TGTGCCAGCAGCCAAGGAGGGACTAGCGGGGGGATCACCTACGAGCAGTACTTC
cdr3_aa: CASSQGGTSGGITYEQYF

v_call: TRBV11-2
clone_size: -
d_call: TRBD2
j_call: TRBJ2-1
cdr3_nt: TGTGCCAGCAGCCCGAATATAGCGGGAGACTCCTACAATGAGCAGTTCTTC
cdr3_aa: CASSPNIAGDSYNEQFF

v_call: TRBV29-1
clone_size: -
d_call: TRBD1
j_call: TRBJ1-1
cdr3_nt: TGCAGCGTTGAATTGGCAGGGGGCACTGAAGCTTTCTTT
cdr3_aa: CSVELAGGTEAFF

v_call: TRBV14
clone_size: -
d_call: -
j_call: TRBJ1-2
cdr3_nt: TGTGCCAGCAGCATGGGGGGGCGAGGCTACACCTTC
cdr3_aa: CASSMGGRGYTF

v_call: TRBV6-1
clone_size: -
d_call: TRBD1
j_call: TRBJ1-1
cdr3_nt: TGTGCCAGCAGTGAATGGGCAGGGGGAAACGGAGCTTTCTTT
cdr3_aa: CASSEWAGGNGAFF

v_call: TRBV19
clone_size: once
d_call: -
j_call: TRBJ2-1
cdr3_nt: TGTGCCAGTAGTATAGGGGGGGTGGGCAGCACCGGGTTTGAGCAGTTCTTC
cdr3_aa: CASSIGGVGSTGFEQFF

v_call: TRBV6-6
clone_size: -
d_call: -
j_call: TRBJ2-1
cdr3_nt: TGTGCCAGCAGTTACTCGAGGGGGAATGAGCAGTTCTTC
cdr3_aa: CASSYSRGNEQFF

v_call: TRBV7-2
clone_size: few
d_call: -
j_call: TRBJ1-5
cdr3_nt: TGTGCCAGCAGCCCAGCAGGCCAGCCCCAGCATTTT
cdr3_aa: CASSPAGQPQHF

v_call: TRBV5-4
clone_size: -
d_call: TRBD1
j_call: TRBJ1-6
cdr3_nt: TGTGCCAGCAGCTTATTACAGGGGAATTCACCCCTCCACTTT
cdr3_aa: CASSLLQGNSPLHF